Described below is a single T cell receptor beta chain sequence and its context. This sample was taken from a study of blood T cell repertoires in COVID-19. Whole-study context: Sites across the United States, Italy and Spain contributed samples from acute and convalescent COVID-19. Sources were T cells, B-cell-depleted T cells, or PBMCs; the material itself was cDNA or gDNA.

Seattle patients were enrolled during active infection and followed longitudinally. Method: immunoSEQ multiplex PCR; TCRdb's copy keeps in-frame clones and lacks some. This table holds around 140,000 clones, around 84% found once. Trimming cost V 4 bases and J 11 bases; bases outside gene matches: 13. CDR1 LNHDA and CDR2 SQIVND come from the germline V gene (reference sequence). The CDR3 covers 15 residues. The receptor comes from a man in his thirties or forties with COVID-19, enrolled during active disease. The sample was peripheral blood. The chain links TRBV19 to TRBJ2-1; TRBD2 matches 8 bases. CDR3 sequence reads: CASSKVGGRTGKQFF. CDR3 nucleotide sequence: TGTGCCAGTAGTAAGGTCGGCGGGAGGACCGGAAAGCAGTTCTTC. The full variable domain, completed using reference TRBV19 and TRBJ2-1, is DGGITQSPKYLFRKEGQNVTLSCEQNLNHDAMYWYRQDPGQGLRLIYYSQIVNDFQKGDIAEGYSVSREKKESFPLTVTSAQKNPTAFYLCASSKVGGRTGKQFFGPGTRLTVL.